This T cell receptor beta chain was identified during a study of T cell responses to AZD1222 COVID-19 vaccine. V gave up 1 base and J gave up 3 bases, with 11 bases separating them. CDR1 and CDR2 (germline): SGHDT, YYEEEE. This CDR3 is 14 amino acids long. The method was immunoSEQ multiplex PCR; TCRdb's version includes in-frame clones alone and lacks a portion of them. Among about 220,000 clones listed, more than 85% were seen once. The sequence was obtained from an adult in good health. This chain joins TRBV5-6 and TRBJ2-7; D is possibly TRBD2 (6 bases). The starting material was peripheral blood, obtained on day 0 of MenACWY control vaccination. CDR3 sequence: CASSLRGSVYEQYF. DNA for the CDR3: TGTGCCAGCAGCTTGCGGGGGTCTGTCTACGAGCAGTACTTC.